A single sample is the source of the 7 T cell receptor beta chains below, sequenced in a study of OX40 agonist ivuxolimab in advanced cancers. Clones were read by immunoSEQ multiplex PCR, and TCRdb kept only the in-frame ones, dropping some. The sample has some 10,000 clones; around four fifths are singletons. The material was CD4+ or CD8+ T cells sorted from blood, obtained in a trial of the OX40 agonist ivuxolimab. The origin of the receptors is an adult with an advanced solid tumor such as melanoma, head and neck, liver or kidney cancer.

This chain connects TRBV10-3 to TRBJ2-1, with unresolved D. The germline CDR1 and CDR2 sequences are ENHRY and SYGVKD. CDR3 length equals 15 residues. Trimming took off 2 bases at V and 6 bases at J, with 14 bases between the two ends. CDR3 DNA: TGTGCCATCAGTGAGCGAGGTCTCGGACCCAATGAGCAGTTCTTC. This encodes CAISERGLGPNEQFF.

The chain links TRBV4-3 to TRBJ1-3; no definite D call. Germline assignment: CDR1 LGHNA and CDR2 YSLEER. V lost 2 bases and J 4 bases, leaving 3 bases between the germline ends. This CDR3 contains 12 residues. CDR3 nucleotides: TGCGCCAGCAGCCAATACGGAAACACCATATATTTT. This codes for CASSQYGNTIYF.

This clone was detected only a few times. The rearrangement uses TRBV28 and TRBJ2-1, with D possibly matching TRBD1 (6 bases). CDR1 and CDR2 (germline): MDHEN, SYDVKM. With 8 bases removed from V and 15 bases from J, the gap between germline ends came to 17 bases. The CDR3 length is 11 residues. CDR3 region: CASSMTGALFF. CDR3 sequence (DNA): TGTGCCAGCTCCATGACAGGAGCTCTGTTCTTC.

This CDR3 is CSVVVGVSSYEQYF. In nucleotides, the CDR3 is TGCAGCGTTGTGGTGGGAGTGAGTTCCTACGAGCAGTACTTC. This sequence joins TRBV29-1 and TRBJ2-7, with a weak D call TRBD2 (5 bases). From germline, CDR1 is SQVTM and CDR2 ANQGSEA. This CDR3 is built from 14 residues. Deletions cut 4 bases from V and 1 base from J, with 14 bases between.

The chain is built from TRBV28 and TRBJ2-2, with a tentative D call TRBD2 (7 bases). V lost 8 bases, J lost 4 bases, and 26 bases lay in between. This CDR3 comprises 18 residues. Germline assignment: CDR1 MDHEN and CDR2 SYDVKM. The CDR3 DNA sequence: TGTGCCAGCGGGGGGGCAGGGCGCGAAGGTATTAGCACCGGGGAGCTGTTTTTT. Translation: CASGGAGREGISTGELFF.

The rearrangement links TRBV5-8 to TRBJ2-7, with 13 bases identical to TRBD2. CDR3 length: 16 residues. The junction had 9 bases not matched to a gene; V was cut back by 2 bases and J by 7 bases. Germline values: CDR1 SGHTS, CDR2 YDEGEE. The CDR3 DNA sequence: TGTGCCAGCAGCTTTCAACTAGCGGGAGGGCCTAGGGAGCAGTACTTC. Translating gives CASSFQLAGGPREQYF.

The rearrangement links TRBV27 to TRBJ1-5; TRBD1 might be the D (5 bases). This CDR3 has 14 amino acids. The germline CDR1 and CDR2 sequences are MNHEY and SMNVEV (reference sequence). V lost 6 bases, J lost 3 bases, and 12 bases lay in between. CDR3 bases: TGTGCCAGCAGATCAGGGTTGGACAATCAGCCCCAGCATTTT. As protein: CASRSGLDNQPQHF.